The entry that follows covers one T cell receptor beta chain sequence. This entry is derived from a study of T cell responses to AZD1222 COVID-19 vaccine. Germline V gene lookup returns CDR1 LGHNA and CDR2 YNFKEQ. CDR3 length: 15 residues. V was shortened by 0 bases and J by 2 bases, with 9 bases between the two germline ends. Profiled with immunoSEQ multiplex PCR; TCRdb holds only in-frame clones, not every one. The sample has approximately 180,000 clones, 85% to 90% seen once. The chain is built from TRBV4-2 and TRBJ2-3; D is ambiguous. The receptor's source is an adult in good health. The source was peripheral blood, collected on day 0 of AZD1222 vaccination. The CDR3 DNA is TGTGCCAGCAGCCAAGATTTGGGATTCACAGATACGCAGTATTTT. It specifies CASSQDLGFTDTQYF.